This TCR beta chain was observed in a study of T-cell memory formation after mild COVID-19. About the study: For the most part, TCR clusters were specific to one donor.

Overall study findings and caveats: A second wave expanding day 15 to 37 was CD4+-biased; contracting clones were balanced.

Regarding this clonotype: Its matching antigen is unknown.

TCRdb passed the 5' RACE reads through MiXCR, listing each CDR3 protein once. The sample has around 340,000 distinct CDR3 sequences, approximately 15% seen once. The TCR originated in a man younger than 30 who had mild COVID-19 (a few samples of this study predate the infection). Cell type and time point are not known. Material for sequencing was PBMCs or a T cell subset sorted from them (not recorded which).

In DNA, the CDR3 is TGTGCCAGCAGTGAATCTCCGTTCCTGGTCGAGCAGTACTTC. It codes for CASSESPFLVEQYF. The chain carries TRBV6-1 and TRBJ2-7; D is unresolved. The CDR3 consists of 14 residues. V lost 2 bases and J 6 bases, leaving 14 bases between the germline ends. The germline CDR1 and CDR2 sequences are MNHNS and SASEGT.